The 25 T cell receptor beta chains reported below all come from one sample, sequenced in a study of beta chain features in type 1 diabetes. As every portion of the isolated RNA was reverse transcribed, the sequencing read expressed TCRB transcripts. Generated by immunoSEQ multiplex PCR, the TCRdb table keeps only in-frame clones and is missing some. The sample lists hundreds of thousands of clones, roughly 8% occurring once. Sequencing input: central memory CD4+ T cells from blood. These TCRs come from a woman aged 18-29 years in good health.

V gene TRBV10-3 combines with J gene TRBJ1-2; D is ambiguous. The CDR3 is made up of 12 amino acids. CDR1 is ENHRY and CDR2 is SYGVKD in the germline V gene. The V gene lost 0 bases and the J gene lost 5 bases, with 4 bases spanning the gap. The CDR3 region is CAISESGYGYTF. The CDR3 nucleotides are TGTGCCATCAGTGAGTCAGGTTATGGCTACACCTTC.

This chain joins TRBV5-4 and TRBJ2-5, with 7 bases lining up with TRBD1. This CDR3 comprises 15 residues. With V trimmed by 7 bases and J by 2 bases, 11 bases remained unmatched. The germline gives CDR1 SGHNT, CDR2 YYREEE (reference sequence). DNA for the CDR3: TGTGCCAGCCGGCAAGCCGACAGGGCACAAGAGACCCAGTACTTC. Encoded protein: CASRQADRAQETQYF.

The chain joins TRBV5-6 to TRBJ1-1; 9 nucleotides line up with TRBD1. The CDR3 totals 16 residues. Germline trimming cut 2 bases from V and 1 base from J; bases unmatched to any gene: 6. Germline V gene sequence: CDR1 SGHDT, CDR2 YYEEEE. CDR3 coding DNA: TGTGCCAGCAGCTTTGGGACAGGGATTTGGAACACTGAAGCTTTCTTT. Its translation is CASSFGTGIWNTEAFF.

V and J are TRBV5-6 and TRBJ2-7; TRBD2 might be the D (6 bases). Germline-derived CDR1 and CDR2 are SGHDT and YYEEEE. With 3 bases removed from V and 1 base from J, the gap between germline ends came to 14 bases. The CDR3 sequence is 15 residues long. Here the CDR3 reads CASSSVGTQSYEQYF. The CDR3, as DNA: TGTGCCAGCAGCTCTGTCGGGACTCAGTCCTACGAGCAGTACTTC.

The table lists this clone with many counts. V usage is TRBV10-3 and J usage is TRBJ2-7; D perhaps matches TRBD2 (5 bases). V lost 4 bases and J lost 1, with 17 bases in between. Germline V gives CDR1 ENHRY, CDR2 SYGVKD. This CDR3 has 16 amino acids. CDR3 sequence reads: CAISGVSSRGSYEQYF. CDR3 DNA sequence: TGTGCCATCAGTGGGGTTTCGAGTCGGGGTTCCTACGAGCAGTACTTC.

The chain links TRBV2 to TRBJ2-6, with D perhaps assigned TRBD1 or TRBD2 (5 bases each). The V end was cut by 6 bases, the J end by 0 bases, with 9 bases between. The CDR3 length is 15 residues. Germline-derived CDR1 and CDR2 are SNHLY and FYNNEI. CDR3 protein: CASRSGTSGANVLTF. Written as DNA, the CDR3 is TGTGCCAGCAGATCCGGGACCTCTGGGGCCAACGTCCTGACTTTC.

CDR3 sequence: CASQPDRTGNEKLFF. CDR3 bases: TGTGCCAGTCAACCCGACCGGACAGGGAATGAAAAACTGTTTTTT. The chain couples TRBV2 to TRBJ1-4, with TRBD1 identical over 8 bases. There are 15 residues in the CDR3. Trimming cost V 9 bases and J 5 bases; bases outside gene matches: 11. The V gene's germline CDR1 is SNHLY and CDR2 FYNNEI.

This clone was recorded a few times. The CDR3 DNA reads TGTGCCAGCAGTTCTATGACAGGAGGCTACGAGCAGTACTTC. It codes for CASSSMTGGYEQYF. V and J are TRBV27 and TRBJ2-7; TRBD1 might be the D (6 bases). This CDR3 is 14 amino acids long. Germline V CDR1 and CDR2: MNHEY, SMNVEV (reference sequence). V was cut by 4 bases and J by 3 bases, with 13 bases left in between.

V and J are TRBV10-1 and TRBJ2-3; a weak D match, TRBD2 (5 bases). The germline gives CDR1 WNHNN, CDR2 SYGVQD (reference sequence). CDR3 length: 11 amino acids. Trimming shortened V by 4 bases and J by 7 bases, and 6 bases separated the two germline ends. The chain's CDR3 is CASSVGNTQYF. CDR3 DNA sequence: TGCGCCAGCAGTGTCGGGAATACGCAGTATTTT.

The table lists this clone with a few counts. V and J are TRBV19 and TRBJ2-1; D is uncertain. The CDR3 totals 10 residues. Per the germline V gene, CDR1 is LNHDA and CDR2 is SQIVND (reference sequence). The V end was cut by 9 bases, the J end by 6 bases, with 6 bases between. DNA of the CDR3: TGTGCCAGGCCGGGCAATGAGCAGTTCTTC. The encoded protein is CARPGNEQFF. Based on the CDR3 plus reference TRBV19 and TRBJ2-1, the full variable domain is DGGITQSPKYLFRKEGQNVTLSCEQNLNHDAMYWYRQDPGQGLRLIYYSQIVNDFQKGDIAEGYSVSREKKESFPLTVTSAQKNPTAFYLCARPGNEQFFGPGTRLTVL.

A few counts support this clone. This chain joins TRBV5-5 and TRBJ1-3; D gene uncertain. The V end lost 0 bases, the J end lost 0 bases, and 7 bases lay between the germline ends. Germline CDR1 reads SGHKS; CDR2 reads YYEKEE (reference sequence). CDR3 length: 15 amino acids. The CDR3 sequence is CASSLAGDSGNTIYF. In DNA form, the CDR3 reads TGTGCCAGCAGCTTGGCCGGTGACTCTGGAAACACCATATATTTT.

On this clone itself: This CDR3 is also generated by other DNA sequences in the sample. This rearrangement joins TRBV18 to TRBJ2-5; D is perhaps TRBD2 (6 bases). The germline V gene has CDR1 KGHSH and CDR2 LQKENI. The CDR3 is 13 residues long. Trimming left V 5 bases short and J 0 bases short, with 7 bases between. The DNA for the CDR3 is TGTGCCAGCTCAAGGGACTACCAAGAGACCCAGTACTTC. It is translated as CASSRDYQETQYF.

In this sample, this clone turned up many times. This CDR3 reads CASRGGPQETQYF. The CDR3 nucleotides are TGTGCCAGCAGGGGGGGTCCCCAAGAGACCCAGTACTTC. The rearrangement uses TRBV2 and TRBJ2-5; D possibly corresponds to TRBD2 (6 bases). The V end was cut by 6 bases, the J end by 1 base, with 9 bases between. The CDR3 has 13 residues. Germline CDR1 reads SNHLY; CDR2 reads FYNNEI.

V gene TRBV11-2 combines with J gene TRBJ2-5; maybe TRBD1 (5 bases). V lost 1 base and J lost 2, with 8 bases in between. The V gene's germline CDR1 is SGHAT and CDR2 FQNNGV. The CDR3 is 14 residues long. As DNA, the CDR3 is TGTGCCAGCAGCTTAGGTCCAGGGCAAGAGACCCAGTACTTC. Its translation is CASSLGPGQETQYF. Filled out from reference TRBV11-2 and TRBJ2-5, the complete variable domain reads EAGVAQSPRYKIIEKRQSVAFWCNPISGHATLYWYQQILGQGPKLLIQFQNNGVVDDSQLPKDRFSAERLKGVDSTLKIQPAKLEDSAVYLCASSLGPGQETQYFGPGTRLLVL.

The genes are TRBV11-2 and TRBJ2-1; weak D call: TRBD1 (6 bases). CDR3 length equals 12 residues. Germline V gene data show CDR1 as SGHAT and CDR2 as FQNNGV. V was cut by 4 bases and J by 12 bases, with 13 bases left in between. The chain's CDR3 is CASSSLDRMQFF. CDR3 sequence (DNA): TGTGCCAGCAGCTCCCTGGACAGAATGCAGTTCTTC.

The chain is built from TRBV7-9 and TRBJ1-5; weak D call: TRBD1 (5 bases). The ends were cut back, 1 base at V and 1 base at J, with 5 bases in the middle. CDR1 and CDR2 (germline): SEHNR, FQNEAQ (reference sequence). CDR3 size: 14 residues. In nucleotides, the CDR3 is TGTGCCAGCAGCTTAGGGGACAGCAATCAGCCCCAGCATTTT. It specifies CASSLGDSNQPQHF.

The chain employs TRBV7-9 and TRBJ2-1, with TRBD2 matching 10 bases. The CDR3 loop spans 16 amino acids. V lost 0 bases to trimming and J lost 7 bases; unmatched junction nucleotides: 6. Germline CDR1 reads SEHNR; CDR2 reads FQNEAQ (reference sequence). CDR3 loop: CASSLASGGTSNEQFF. The CDR3 nucleotides read TGTGCCAGCAGCTTAGCTAGCGGGGGGACCTCTAATGAGCAGTTCTTC.

This clone occurred a few times. The chain has TRBV7-2 and TRBJ1-1, with D hard to call. With 2 bases removed from V and 1 base from J, the gap between germline ends came to 8 bases. Germline CDR1 is SGHTA and CDR2 is FQGNSA. The CDR3 runs to 14 residues. CDR3 in amino acids: CASSLYGRNTEAFF. The CDR3 coding sequence is TGTGCCAGCAGCTTATATGGCCGGAACACTGAAGCTTTCTTT.

CDR3 DNA sequence: TGCGCCAGCAGCGACGTTGACGGGAGCTACGAGCAGTACTTC. As protein: CASSDVDGSYEQYF. The gene calls are TRBV10-1 and TRBJ2-7; TRBD2 is a possible D gene (6 bases). V lost 6 bases, J lost 3 bases, and 15 bases lay in between. This CDR3 contains 14 residues. The germline V gene has CDR1 WNHNN and CDR2 SYGVQD (reference sequence).

This clone was seen a handful of times. V is TRBV7-9 and J is TRBJ2-1; D remains ambiguous. CDR1 and CDR2 from the germline V gene are SEHNR and FQNEAQ (reference sequence). The V end was cut by 0 bases, the J end by 1 base, with 13 bases between. The CDR3 loop spans 17 amino acids. CDR3 region: CASSLALGKRSYNEQFF. The CDR3 nucleotides are TGTGCCAGCAGCTTAGCGCTTGGGAAAAGATCCTACAATGAGCAGTTCTTC.

In the case of this clone: This likely came from a read error, as a far larger clone is one base away. The DNA for the CDR3 is TGTGCCAGCAGCGGACAGGGGAACACTGAAGCTTTCTTT. Encoded protein: CASSGQGNTEAFF. The gene calls are TRBV7-2 and TRBJ1-1; 8 bases are a match to TRBD1. V trimming: 5 bases; J trimming: 1 base; junction bases outside the gene matches: 0. The CDR3 extends over 13 amino acids. From germline, CDR1 is SGHTA and CDR2 FQGNSA.

This clone was recorded at least ten times. The chain joins TRBV7-2 to TRBJ2-2, with 12 bases lining up with TRBD2. This CDR3 is 18 amino acids long. Germline CDR1 SGHTA, CDR2 FQGNSA. The V segment lost 8 bases and the J segment 7 bases; nucleotides outside the gene matches: 17. CDR3 nucleotide sequence: TGTGCCAGCCTACCTACCCGGACTAGCGGGGAAGGCGGCGGGGAGCTGTTTTTT. Amino acids: CASLPTRTSGEGGGELFF.

The sample holds a few counts of this clone. The chain couples TRBV6-5 to TRBJ2-2; D unresolved. Trimming stripped 6 bases from V and 6 bases from J, with 11 bases between. From germline, CDR1 is MNHEY and CDR2 SVGAGI. There are 13 residues in the CDR3. This CDR3 is CASRGPVAGELFF. The CDR3 nucleotides read TGTGCCAGCAGAGGACCCGTAGCCGGGGAGCTGTTTTTT.

There are a few counts of this clone. The chain links TRBV11-2 to TRBJ1-3, with unresolved D. Germline V CDR1 and CDR2: SGHAT, FQNNGV. The CDR3 has 15 residues. V was clipped by 2 bases and J by 2 bases, with 10 bases between them. The CDR3 reads CASSLSPVTGNTIYF. CDR3 bases: TGTGCCAGCAGCTTATCCCCGGTGACTGGAAACACCATATATTTT.

V gene TRBV6-5 combines with J gene TRBJ2-2; D unresolved. V lost 4 bases to trimming and J lost 6 bases, with 12 bases between them. The CDR3 consists of 14 residues. Germline V CDR1 and CDR2: MNHEY, SVGAGI. The CDR3 region has the DNA TGTGCCAGCAGTTCGATAACAGAATCCGGGGAGCTGTTTTTT. This sequence encodes CASSSITESGELFF.